The sequence of this T cell receptor beta chain was determined in a study of T and B cells in COVID-19 patients. Study context: The recovered cohort's median age was approximately 37 years, versus around 70 years in active infection. In the active-infection cohort, about 90% of the roughly 20 patients had comorbidities linked to unfavorable COVID-19 outcome.

Each TRB amplification used about 230-550 ng of genomic DNA from blood. Multiplex PCR with BIOMED2 TRB-A/B primer pools amplified TRB rearrangements. From the multiplex PCR reads, TCRdb called clonotypes with MiXCR, one entry per CDR3 protein. The repertoire consists of 6,000 to 7,500 distinct CDR3 sequences, with 20% to 25% occurring once and the leading ten covering 3.5% to 4.5%. CDR3 length equals 16 residues. Trimming pared 4 bases from V and 5 bases from J, leaving 20 bases between. CDR1 and CDR2 from the germline V gene are LNHDA and SQIVND (reference sequence). The table lists this clonotype with many counts.

The receptor comes from a human donor who had recovered from COVID-19. The sequenced sample was blood. The V and J genes are TRBV19 and TRBJ1-2; D may be TRBD1 (5 bases). CDR3 in amino acids: CASSTTRDLLGYGYTF. DNA of the CDR3: TGTGCCAGTAGTACTACCCGGGACCTCCTGGGGTATGGCTACACCTTC.